This TCR beta chain came from a study of metastatic and nonmetastatic thyroid tumors. The wider study: Samples came from malignant and benign thyroid patients, and repertoires were compared across blood and tumor or nodule tissue.

This CDR3 has 18 residues. The germline V gene has CDR1 SGHKS and CDR2 YYEKEE (reference sequence). Unmatched junction bases numbered 9, after V lost 2 bases and J lost 1 base. Whole-study findings and limits: TCR beta diversity was reportedly significantly higher in malignant thyroid tumors than benign nodules, in blood and tumor.

TCRdb re-clonotyped the PCR reads through MiXCR. Among about 16,000 clones listed, roughly 31% were seen once. Thyroid surgery was performed in patients who had received no treatment beforehand. This clone was observed many times. Its specificity is unknown. The chain has TRBV5-5 and TRBJ2-6; TRBD1 matches 7 bases. Sequenced input: blood. The sequence was collected from a female donor with papillary thyroid cancer or a benign thyroid nodule (not recorded which). Some clones in this sample may be carry-over from other donors' samples. The CDR3 bases are TGTGCCAGCAGCTTTGGCGGCAGGGGGTCTTCTGGGGCCAACGTCCTGACTTTC. Its protein product is CASSFGGRGSSGANVLTF.